This T cell receptor beta chain was profiled in a study of PD-1 blockade in classical Hodgkin lymphoma. Broader study findings: Reported findings placed baseline TCR diversity lower in newly diagnosed patients (compared with healthy donors). The repertoire differences lack a defined cause, possibly disease activity or prior therapy.

The assay was immunoSEQ multiplex PCR, and TCRdb's table has in-frame clones only and misses some. Among 17,000 or so clones listed, roughly 86% were seen once. The time point: newly diagnosed, previously untreated cHL patient sample. Comparison used PBMCs from newly diagnosed, untreated classical Hodgkin lymphoma. This CDR3 is 14 amino acids long. Deletions cut 1 base from V and 2 bases from J, with 9 bases between. Germline V gene sequence: CDR1 SEHNR, CDR2 FQNEAQ (reference sequence). As to this clone: Antigen unknown.

This clonotype was obtained from a human donor with classical Hodgkin lymphoma. V gene TRBV7-9 combines with J gene TRBJ2-7; D is uncertain. The material sequenced was peripheral blood mononuclear cells (PBMCs). CDR3 protein: CASSLGTGAYEQYF. In DNA, the CDR3 is TGTGCCAGCAGCTTAGGAACTGGCGCCTACGAGCAGTACTTC.